A single sample is the source of the 8 T cell receptor beta chains below, sequenced in a study of blood T cell repertoires in COVID-19. Clones were read by immunoSEQ multiplex PCR, and TCRdb kept only the in-frame ones, dropping some. The table includes over 120,000 clones, about 86% detected once. Sequencing was done on a sample of peripheral blood. These TCRs come from a woman in her 50s with active or convalescent COVID-19.

The gene calls are TRBV5-4 and TRBJ2-3, with 9 bases aligning to TRBD2. The germline CDR1 and CDR2 sequences are SGHNT and YYREEE (reference sequence). V lost 1 base, J lost 5 bases, and 5 bases stayed unmatched. This CDR3 has 15 residues. This CDR3 is CASSLMLSGGDTQYF. CDR3 bases: TGTGCCAGCAGCTTGATGCTTAGCGGGGGAGATACGCAGTATTTT.

This clone appeared once. The chain carries TRBV11-2 and TRBJ2-3, with TRBD1 matching over 8 bases. The CDR3 covers 16 residues. The germline gives CDR1 SGHAT, CDR2 FQNNGV. After removal of 2 bases from V and 6 bases from J, the junction contained 10 bases not matched to a gene. CDR3 nucleotide sequence: TGTGCCAGCAGCTTACCCCCGGGGACAGGAGCCGATACGCAGTATTTT. As protein: CASSLPPGTGADTQYF.

The rearrangement links TRBV6-5 to TRBJ2-2, with a tentative D call TRBD2 (5 bases). Per the germline V gene, CDR1 is MNHEY and CDR2 is SVGAGI. Trimming shortened V by 8 bases and J by 6 bases, and 13 bases separated the two germline ends. There are 13 residues in the CDR3. CDR3 residues: CASAYGVAGELFF. The CDR3 bases are TGTGCCAGCGCGTACGGGGTTGCCGGGGAGCTGTTTTTT.

This chain joins TRBV30 and TRBJ1-1; perhaps TRBD1 as D (6 bases). Germline CDR1 is GTSNPN and CDR2 is SVGIG (reference sequence). Trimming shortened V by 4 bases and J by 1 base, and 10 bases separated the two germline ends. The CDR3 sequence is 13 residues long. CDR3 protein: CAWIDRPNTEAFF. CDR3 DNA sequence: TGTGCCTGGATTGACAGGCCGAACACTGAAGCTTTCTTT.

The chain couples TRBV2 to TRBJ1-2; D unresolved. Between the trimmed V and J ends, which lost 7 bases and 5 bases, there was a span of 14 bases. Germline CDR1 is SNHLY and CDR2 is FYNNEI. The CDR3 has 13 residues. The chain's CDR3 is CASTFQRDYGYTF. Written as DNA, the CDR3 is TGTGCCAGCACTTTCCAGAGGGATTATGGCTACACCTTC.

The chain employs TRBV9 and TRBJ2-5, with TRBD1 identical over 7 bases. The ends lost 0 bases at V and 2 bases at J; junction bases unmatched: 10. This CDR3 has 17 residues. Germline lookup yields CDR1 SGDLS and CDR2 YYNGEE. CDR3 loop: CASSVGRTGHSQETQYF. For the CDR3, the DNA is TGTGCCAGCAGCGTAGGTAGGACAGGCCACTCTCAAGAGACCCAGTACTTC.

The rearrangement links TRBV27 to TRBJ1-5; 7 positions match TRBD1. The CDR3 runs 16 residues. Germline CDR1 is MNHEY and CDR2 is SMNVEV (reference sequence). V gave up 6 bases and J gave up 2 bases; unmatched junction bases: 10. In nucleotides, the CDR3 is TGTGCCAGCAGAGACAGAAACAGGGGAGGCAATCAGCCCCAGCATTTT. It specifies CASRDRNRGGNQPQHF.

The rearrangement links TRBV4-3 to TRBJ1-2, with D unresolved. This CDR3 spans 15 amino acids. V gave up 0 bases and J gave up 4 bases, with 12 bases separating them. The germline gives CDR1 LGHNA, CDR2 YSLEER. CDR3 nucleotides: TGCGCCAGCAGCCAAGAGCGTACTGTTGGCTATGGCTACACCTTC. Amino acid sequence: CASSQERTVGYGYTF.